These 30 T cell receptor beta chains were all obtained from the same sample, sequenced in a study of identical twins' blood T cells. TCRdb recomputed calls from the 5' RACE reads with MiXCR, one row per CDR3 protein. The table records roughly 340,000 distinct CDR3 sequences, 28% of them present only once. The specimen was PBMCs. The receptors shown here come from a woman aged 18-49 years in good health.

In this sample, this clonotype turned up a few times. The chain is built from TRBV6-5 and TRBJ2-7, with D uncertain. The CDR3 extends over 13 amino acids. V was shortened by 6 bases and J by 4 bases, with 13 bases between the two germline ends. CDR1 is MNHEY and CDR2 is SVGAGI in the germline V gene. CDR3 loop: CASSWTTGYEQYF. CDR3 DNA sequence: TGTGCCAGCAGCTGGACCACCGGATACGAGCAGTACTTC.

This clonotype showed up just a few times. The chain is built from TRBV15 and TRBJ1-5, with D hard to call. Germline lookup yields CDR1 LNHNV and CDR2 YYDKDF (reference sequence). The V end lost 1 base, the J end lost 3 bases, and 10 bases lay between the germline ends. The CDR3 has 15 amino acids. In DNA form, the CDR3 reads TGTGCCACCAGCAGAGTTCCAGTCTTCAATCAGCCCCAGCATTTT. It encodes CATSRVPVFNQPQHF.

This clonotype was recorded many times. The rearrangement joins TRBV12-3 or TRBV12-4 to TRBJ1-5; D remains ambiguous. This CDR3 contains 15 residues. Trimming shortened V by 3 bases and J by 0 bases, and 9 bases separated the two germline ends. The DNA for the CDR3 is TGTGCCAGCAGTTTTCAGAGCCTTAGCAATCAGCCCCAGCATTTT. Its translation is CASSFQSLSNQPQHF.

The chain couples TRBV4-3 to TRBJ1-4, with a possible D match to TRBD1 (5 bases). This CDR3 is built from 14 residues. The germline V and J ends were trimmed by 4 bases and 8 bases, with 14 bases remaining between them. CDR1 LGHNA and CDR2 YSLEER come from the germline V gene. The CDR3 nucleotides read TGCGCCAGCAGCCCGGAAAGGGACGGGGAAAAACTGTTTTTT. This encodes CASSPERDGEKLFF.

V usage is TRBV7-9 and J usage is TRBJ1-1, with TRBD1 matching over 7 bases. This CDR3 is 16 amino acids long. With V trimmed by 3 bases and J by 1 base, 8 bases remained unmatched. Germline V CDR1 and CDR2: SEHNR, FQNEAQ (reference sequence). The CDR3 protein is CASSFGLGGTNTEAFF. The CDR3 region has the DNA TGTGCCAGCAGCTTTGGATTAGGGGGCACGAACACTGAAGCTTTCTTT.

This clonotype was observed many times. This chain uses TRBV14 with TRBJ2-2; unclear D gene. The length of the CDR3 is 17 residues. Germline V gene sequence: CDR1 SGHDN, CDR2 FVKESK. The V end was cut by 4 bases, the J end by 2 bases, with 17 bases between. This CDR3 is CASSLSLTWFNTGELFF. The CDR3 DNA reads as TGTGCCAGCAGCCTGAGCCTTACGTGGTTTAACACCGGGGAGCTGTTTTTT.

This chain connects TRBV3-1 to TRBJ1-2; tentative D call: TRBD1 (5 bases). Germline-derived CDR1 and CDR2 are LGHDT and YNNKEL (reference sequence). V lost 4 bases, J lost 9 bases, and 15 bases lay in between. The CDR3 has 13 amino acids. The CDR3 DNA reads TGTGCCAGCAGCCGGACCAGGGTGGGAAGCTACACCTTC. As protein: CASSRTRVGSYTF.

This clonotype has a count of ten or more. This sequence joins TRBV30 and TRBJ2-1, with a tentative D call TRBD2 (6 bases). Germline CDR1 GTSNPN, CDR2 SVGIG (reference sequence). The CDR3 spans 15 residues. V was pared by 2 bases and J by 6 bases, with 17 bases between. CDR3 in amino acids: CAWSLREYSFNEQFF. CDR3 in DNA: TGTGCCTGGAGTCTCCGGGAGTACTCTTTCAATGAGCAGTTCTTC.

The genes are TRBV29-1 and TRBJ2-5, with D possibly matching TRBD1 (6 bases). The CDR3 runs to 11 residues. Germline-derived CDR1 and CDR2 are SQVTM and ANQGSEA. The CDR3 region has the DNA TGCAGTTCTTCAGGGGATTGGACCCAGTACTTC. Translating gives CSSSGDWTQYF.

About this clonotype: A clone one base away is much larger, so this may be a read error. CDR3 nucleotides: TGTTCCATCAGTGAGTCAGGAGCGGGAGATGAGCAGTTCTTC. Translation: CSISESGAGDEQFF. The gene calls are TRBV10-3 and TRBJ2-1; 8 nucleotides match TRBD2. The CDR3 runs 14 residues. Germline CDR1 ENHRY, CDR2 SYGVKD.

This clonotype has ten or more counts. The CDR3 DNA reads as TGTGCCAGCAGCAAAGGAAGAGTCTATGGCTACACCTTC. Amino acid sequence: CASSKGRVYGYTF. The chain combines TRBV21-1 with TRBJ1-2. TRBV21-1 is recorded as a pseudogene. This CDR3 has 13 amino acids.

This clonotype was observed at least ten times. V is TRBV9 and J is TRBJ2-7, with D unresolved. Germline lookup yields CDR1 SGDLS and CDR2 YYNGEE. The CDR3 covers 13 residues. V dropped 0 bases and J dropped 9 bases, with 13 bases sitting between them. The CDR3 loop reads CASSVDLASWQYF. CDR3 nucleotide sequence: TGTGCCAGCAGCGTAGATCTGGCTAGTTGGCAGTACTTC.

This clonotype has at least ten counts. The chain employs TRBV3-1 and TRBJ1-1, with unresolved D. Between the trimmed V and J ends, which lost 2 bases and 7 bases, there was a span of 5 bases. The CDR3 is 11 residues long. CDR1 LGHDT and CDR2 YNNKEL come from the germline V gene (reference sequence). The DNA of the CDR3 is TGTGCCAGCAGCCAATCACATGAAGCTTTCTTT. Amino acid sequence: CASSQSHEAFF.

V gene TRBV5-5 combines with J gene TRBJ2-5; the D gene is possibly TRBD2 (5 bases). The CDR3 has 15 residues. The V and J ends lost 4 bases and 4 bases respectively, with 17 bases between them. Germline V gene sequence: CDR1 SGHKS, CDR2 YYEKEE (reference sequence). CDR3 loop: CASSTLRRDLETQYF. CDR3 in DNA: TGTGCCAGCAGCACACTTCGTCGGGATTTAGAGACCCAGTACTTC.

The chain recombines TRBV2 with TRBJ1-1; D remains ambiguous. The V end lost 7 bases, the J end lost 1 base, and 10 bases lay between the germline ends. Germline V lookup: CDR1 SNHLY, CDR2 FYNNEI. The CDR3 is 13 residues long. The chain's CDR3 is CASKLDGNTEAFF. CDR3 bases: TGTGCCAGCAAGTTGGACGGGAACACTGAAGCTTTCTTT. Full variable domain (rest looked up from reference TRBV2 and TRBJ1-1): EPEVTQTPSHQVTQMGQEVILRCVPISNHLYFYWYRQILGQKVEFLVSFYNNEISEKSEIFDDQFSVERPDGSNFTLKIRSTKLEDSAMYFCASKLDGNTEAFFGQGTRLTVV.

The rearrangement links TRBV5-6 to TRBJ2-3, with 8 bases matching TRBD1. Unmatched junction bases numbered 10, after V lost 3 bases and J lost 7 bases. The length of the CDR3 is 15 residues. Germline CDR1 SGHDT, CDR2 YYEEEE. DNA for the CDR3: TGTGCCAGCAGCTCCGGGACAGGTGGACTATATACGCAGTATTTT. Translation gives CASSSGTGGLYTQYF.

J is TRBJ2-1 and V is TRBV20-1; D not certain. This CDR3 contains 11 residues. The ends were cut back, 6 bases at V and 3 bases at J, with 6 bases in the middle. Germline loops: CDR1 DFQATT, CDR2 SNEGSKA (reference sequence). The CDR3 sequence: CSADFYNEQFF. CDR3 bases: TGCAGTGCCGACTTCTACAATGAGCAGTTCTTC.

This chain links TRBV3-1 with TRBJ1-2; TRBD1 matches 7 bases. Germline V gene lookup returns CDR1 LGHDT and CDR2 YNNKEL (reference sequence). V shed 2 bases and J 4 bases; nucleotides not matched to a gene: 10. The CDR3 runs 16 residues. CDR3 coding DNA: TGTGCCAGCAGCCAAACTCAGACAGGGCCTTTCTATGGCTACACCTTC. Its protein product is CASSQTQTGPFYGYTF.

There are a few counts of this clonotype. This chain links TRBV6-1 with TRBJ1-5, with 7 positions matching TRBD1. V trimming: 4 bases; J trimming: 7 bases; junction bases outside the gene matches: 7. The germline V gene encodes CDR1 MNHNS and CDR2 SASEGT. The CDR3 loop spans 14 amino acids. The CDR3: CASSVGQGGQPQHF. The CDR3 region has the DNA TGTGCCAGCAGTGTCGGGCAGGGGGGACAGCCCCAGCATTTT.

Details on this clonotype: The junction shows a germline mismatch at one end, possibly a read error. The chain joins TRBV12-3 or TRBV12-4 to TRBJ2-3; D possibly corresponds to TRBD2 (6 bases). The CDR3 is 15 residues long. CDR3 sequence reads: CVSSFLPAEGDTQYF. The CDR3 DNA reads as TGTGTCAGCAGTTTTCTCCCGGCGGAGGGGGATACGCAGTATTTT.

Many counts were recorded for this clonotype. The chain recombines TRBV2 with TRBJ2-2; 10 positions agree with TRBD1. The CDR3 spans 15 residues. The ends lost 3 bases at V and 4 bases at J; junction bases unmatched: 2. Per the germline V gene, CDR1 is SNHLY and CDR2 is FYNNEI. CDR3 coding DNA: TGTGCCAGCAGTGAGCGGGACAGGGGCACCGGGGAGCTGTTTTTT. This codes for CASSERDRGTGELFF.

This clonotype was detected ten times or more. The chain uses TRBV29-1 and TRBJ1-1; 11 bases line up with TRBD1. Per germline, CDR1 SQVTM and CDR2 ANQGSEA. This CDR3 spans 12 amino acids. Trimming took 6 bases from V and 12 from J; bases not matched to a gene: 9. In nucleotides, the CDR3 is TGCAGCGTCGAACAGGACAGGGGGCTCCCTTTCTTT. Its translation: CSVEQDRGLPFF.

This clonotype was seen a few times. The chain couples TRBV10-3 to TRBJ2-2; D might be TRBD1 or TRBD2, each matching 5 bases. The CDR3 is 13 residues long. Trimming left V 9 bases short and J 7 bases short, with 15 bases between. Per germline, CDR1 ENHRY and CDR2 SYGVKD. CDR3 sequence (DNA): TGTGCCATGGGGGACCCACCCGTCGGGGAGCTGTTTTTT. Residues: CAMGDPPVGELFF.

The table lists this clonotype with a few counts. This chain connects TRBV15 to TRBJ2-1; D unresolved. Trimming cost V 0 bases and J 7 bases, with 13 bases left between them. The CDR3 is 15 amino acids. CDR1 LNHNV and CDR2 YYDKDF come from the germline V gene (reference sequence). In DNA form, the CDR3 reads TGTGCCACCAGCAGAGATAATCTACTCGTGAATGAGCAGTTCTTC. Translating gives CATSRDNLLVNEQFF.

V and J are TRBV5-1 and TRBJ1-4; D is possibly TRBD1 (6 bases). The CDR3 is 18 amino acids. CDR1 and CDR2 from the germline V gene are SGHRS and YFSETQ. The V and J ends lost 0 bases and 7 bases respectively, with 22 bases between them. CDR3 DNA: TGCGCCAGCAGCTTGGCCCAGACTTCCAGGACAGCGGGTGAAAAACTGTTTTTT. It is translated as CASSLAQTSRTAGEKLFF.

This chain joins TRBV2 and TRBJ2-7; D may be TRBD1 (6 bases). Trimming shortened V by 6 bases and J by 0 bases, and 18 bases separated the two germline ends. Germline lookup yields CDR1 SNHLY and CDR2 FYNNEI. The CDR3 runs to 16 residues. CDR3 sequence reads: CASSGLRKDSSYEQYF. DNA for the CDR3: TGTGCCAGCAGCGGACTCCGAAAGGACAGCTCCTACGAGCAGTACTTC.

The rearrangement uses TRBV6-2 or TRBV6-3 and TRBJ2-7; the D is unclear. Germline assignment: CDR1 MNHEY and CDR2 SVGEGT. Between the trimmed V and J ends, which lost 11 bases and 1 base, there was a span of 12 bases. The CDR3 has 12 residues. The CDR3 protein is CAGSSTSYEQYF. The CDR3 DNA sequence: TGTGCCGGATCTAGTACATCCTACGAGCAGTACTTC.

This clonotype was picked up a small number of times. The J gene is TRBJ1-4, the V gene TRBV4-3, with D hard to call. V was trimmed by 0 bases and J by 3 bases, leaving 8 bases between them. The CDR3 spans 15 residues. CDR1 is LGHNA and CDR2 is YSLEER in the germline V gene. The CDR3 nucleotides read TGCGCCAGCAGCCAAGATCGAGCCTCTAATGAAAAACTGTTTTTT. Encoded protein: CASSQDRASNEKLFF.

This clonotype was counted at least ten times. The chain couples TRBV6-2 or TRBV6-3 to TRBJ1-2, with a possible D match to TRBD1 (6 bases). CDR3 length: 14 residues. Germline CDR1 reads MNHEY; CDR2 reads SVGEGT. Trimming removed 2 bases at V and 4 bases at J, with 11 bases between. As DNA, the CDR3 is TGTGCCAGCAGTTACACCGGCAGGGGCTATGGCTACACCTTC. Residues: CASSYTGRGYGYTF.

This clonotype came up a few times. The chain combines TRBV12-3 or TRBV12-4 with TRBJ2-3, with D perhaps TRBD1 or TRBD2 (6 bases each). The germline V and J ends were trimmed by 4 bases and 4 bases, with 15 bases remaining between them. The CDR3 extends over 15 amino acids. CDR3 nucleotide sequence: TGTGCCAGCAGTTCCTTTGGGGGGCCCTCAGATACGCAGTATTTT. Translation: CASSSFGGPSDTQYF.